The source of this TCR beta chain is a study of blood T cells in healthy people across ages. General study points: PBMCs that were unsorted prevented a conclusive naive versus antigen-experienced comparison. There were more naive CD4+ cells and higher diversity in long-lived donors than in aged donors. Getting older went along with TCR beta diversity per million T cells dropping roughly linearly.

The table lists this clonotype with many counts. The target antigen is unknown. Germline V gene sequence: CDR1 SQVTM, CDR2 ANQGSEA. Trimming took off 0 bases at V and 4 bases at J, with 6 bases between the two ends. The CDR3 is 12 amino acids. Combining a sample-barcoded 5' primer with a J-beta primer mix, a second PCR ran for roughly 7 to 11 cycles. TCRdb re-analysed the 5' RACE reads in MiXCR, keeping a single row per CDR3 protein. The data contain under 850,000 distinct CDR3 sequences, 35% to 40% of them singletons. Sequencing input: blood. The genes are TRBV29-1 and TRBJ2-5; D is unresolved. This receptor was obtained from a man aged 18-30 years in good health. The CDR3 DNA reads TGCAGCGTTGAAGAGATGGGAGAGACCCAGTACTTC. This encodes CSVEEMGETQYF.